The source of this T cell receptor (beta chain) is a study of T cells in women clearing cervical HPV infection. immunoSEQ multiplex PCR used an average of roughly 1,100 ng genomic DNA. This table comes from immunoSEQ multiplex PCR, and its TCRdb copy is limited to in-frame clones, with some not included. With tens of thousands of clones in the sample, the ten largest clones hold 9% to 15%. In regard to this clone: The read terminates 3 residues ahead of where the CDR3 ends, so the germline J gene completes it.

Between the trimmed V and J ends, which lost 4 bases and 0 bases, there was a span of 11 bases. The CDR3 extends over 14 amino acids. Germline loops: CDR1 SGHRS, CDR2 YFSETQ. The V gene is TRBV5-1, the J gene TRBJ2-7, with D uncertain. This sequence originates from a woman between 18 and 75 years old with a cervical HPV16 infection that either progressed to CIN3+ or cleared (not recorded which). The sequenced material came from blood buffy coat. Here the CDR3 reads CASSLQVSSYEQYF. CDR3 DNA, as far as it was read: TGCGCCAGCAGCCTCCAGGTTAGCTCCTACGAG.